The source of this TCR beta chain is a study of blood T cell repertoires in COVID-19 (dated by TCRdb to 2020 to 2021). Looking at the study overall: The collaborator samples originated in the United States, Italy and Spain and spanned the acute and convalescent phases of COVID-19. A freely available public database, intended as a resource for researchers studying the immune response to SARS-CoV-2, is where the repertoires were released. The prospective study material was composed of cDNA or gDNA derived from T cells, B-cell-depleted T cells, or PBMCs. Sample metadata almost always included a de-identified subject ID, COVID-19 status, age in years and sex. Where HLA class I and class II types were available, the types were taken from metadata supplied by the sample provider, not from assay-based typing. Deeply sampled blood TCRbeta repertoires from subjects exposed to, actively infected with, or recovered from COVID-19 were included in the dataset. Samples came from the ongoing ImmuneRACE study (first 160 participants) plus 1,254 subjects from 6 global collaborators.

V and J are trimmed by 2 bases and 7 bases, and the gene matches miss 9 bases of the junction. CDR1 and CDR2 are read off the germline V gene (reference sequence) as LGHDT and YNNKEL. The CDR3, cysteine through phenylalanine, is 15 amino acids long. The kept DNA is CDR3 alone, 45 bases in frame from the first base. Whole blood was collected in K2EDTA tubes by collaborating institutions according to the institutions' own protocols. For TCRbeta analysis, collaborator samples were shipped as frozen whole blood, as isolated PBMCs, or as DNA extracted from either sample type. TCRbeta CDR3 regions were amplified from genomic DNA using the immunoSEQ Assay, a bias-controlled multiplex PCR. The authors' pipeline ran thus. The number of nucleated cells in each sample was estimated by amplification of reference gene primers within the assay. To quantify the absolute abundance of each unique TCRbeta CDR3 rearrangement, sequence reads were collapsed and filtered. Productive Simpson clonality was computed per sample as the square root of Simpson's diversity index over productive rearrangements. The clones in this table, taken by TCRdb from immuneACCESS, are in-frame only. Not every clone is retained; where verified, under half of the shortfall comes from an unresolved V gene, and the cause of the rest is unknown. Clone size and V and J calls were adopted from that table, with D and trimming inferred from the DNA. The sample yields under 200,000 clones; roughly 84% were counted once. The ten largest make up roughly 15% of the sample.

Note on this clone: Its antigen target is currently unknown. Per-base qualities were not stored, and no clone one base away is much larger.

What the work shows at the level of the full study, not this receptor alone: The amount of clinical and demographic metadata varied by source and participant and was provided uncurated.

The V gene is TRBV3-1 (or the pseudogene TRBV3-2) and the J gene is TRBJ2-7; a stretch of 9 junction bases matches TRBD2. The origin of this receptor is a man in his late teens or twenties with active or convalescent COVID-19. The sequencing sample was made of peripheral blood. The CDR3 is CASSQTASGASEQYF. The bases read TGTGCCAGCAGCCAAACTGCTAGCGGGGCCTCTGAGCAGTACTTC.